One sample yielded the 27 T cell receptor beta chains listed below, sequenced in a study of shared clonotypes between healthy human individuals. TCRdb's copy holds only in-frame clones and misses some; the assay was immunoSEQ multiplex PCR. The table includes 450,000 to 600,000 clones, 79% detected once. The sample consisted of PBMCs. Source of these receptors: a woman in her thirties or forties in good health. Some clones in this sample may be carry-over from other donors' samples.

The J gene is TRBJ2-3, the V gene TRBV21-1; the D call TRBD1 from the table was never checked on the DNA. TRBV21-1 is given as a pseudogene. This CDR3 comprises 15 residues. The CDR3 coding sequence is TGTGCCAGCAGCAGGGCCCCCAAGGGCACAGATACGCAGTATTTT. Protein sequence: CASSRAPKGTDTQYF.

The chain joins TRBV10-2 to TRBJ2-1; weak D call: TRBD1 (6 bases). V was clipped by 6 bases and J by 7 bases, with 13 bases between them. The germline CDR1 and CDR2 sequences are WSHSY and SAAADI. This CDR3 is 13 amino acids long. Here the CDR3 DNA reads TGCGCCAGCAGATCACAGGGTAAGAATGAGCAGTTCTTC. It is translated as CASRSQGKNEQFF.

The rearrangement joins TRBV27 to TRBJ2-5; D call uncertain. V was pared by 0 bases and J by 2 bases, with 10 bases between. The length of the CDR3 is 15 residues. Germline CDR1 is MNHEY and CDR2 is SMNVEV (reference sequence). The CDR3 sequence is CASSLSLETQETQYF. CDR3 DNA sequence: TGTGCCAGCAGTTTATCACTCGAAACACAAGAGACCCAGTACTTC.

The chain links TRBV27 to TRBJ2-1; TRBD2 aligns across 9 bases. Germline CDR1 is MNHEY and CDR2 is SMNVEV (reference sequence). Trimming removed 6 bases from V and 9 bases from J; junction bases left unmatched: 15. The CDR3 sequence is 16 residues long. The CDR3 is CASSFGAGGPWAEQFF. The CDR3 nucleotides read TGTGCCAGCAGCTTTGGGGCGGGAGGGCCATGGGCTGAGCAGTTCTTC.

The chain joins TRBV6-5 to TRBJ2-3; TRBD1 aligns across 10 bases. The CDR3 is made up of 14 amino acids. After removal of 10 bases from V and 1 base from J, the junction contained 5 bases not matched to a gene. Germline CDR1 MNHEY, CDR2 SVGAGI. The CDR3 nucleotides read TGTGCCACCCGGGACAGGGGAGGCACAGATACGCAGTATTTT. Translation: CATRDRGGTDTQYF.

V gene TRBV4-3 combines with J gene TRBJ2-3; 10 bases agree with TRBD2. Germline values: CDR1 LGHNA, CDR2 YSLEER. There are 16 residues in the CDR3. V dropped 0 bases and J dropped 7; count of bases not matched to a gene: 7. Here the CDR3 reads CASSQDVNSGGNTQYF. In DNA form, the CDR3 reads TGCGCCAGCAGCCAAGATGTCAATAGCGGGGGGAATACGCAGTATTTT.

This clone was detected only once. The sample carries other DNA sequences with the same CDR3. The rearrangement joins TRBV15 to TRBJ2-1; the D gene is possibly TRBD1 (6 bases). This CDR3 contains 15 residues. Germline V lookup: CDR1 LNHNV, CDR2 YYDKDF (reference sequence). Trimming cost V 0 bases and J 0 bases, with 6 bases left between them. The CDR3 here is CATSRDRGSYNEQFF. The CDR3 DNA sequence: TGTGCCACCAGCAGAGACAGGGGCTCCTACAATGAGCAGTTCTTC.

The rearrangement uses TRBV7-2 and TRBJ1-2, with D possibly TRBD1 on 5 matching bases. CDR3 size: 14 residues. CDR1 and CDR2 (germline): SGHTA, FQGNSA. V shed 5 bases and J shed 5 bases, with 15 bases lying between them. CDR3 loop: CASSRTVTAYGYTF. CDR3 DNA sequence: TGTGCCAGCAGCCGGACGGTGACAGCATATGGCTACACCTTC.

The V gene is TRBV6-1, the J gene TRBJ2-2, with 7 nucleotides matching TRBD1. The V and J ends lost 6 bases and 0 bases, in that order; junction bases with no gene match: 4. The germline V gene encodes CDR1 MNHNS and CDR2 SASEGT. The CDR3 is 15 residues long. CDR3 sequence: CASRVTGANTGELFF. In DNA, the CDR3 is TGTGCCAGCAGAGTCACAGGGGCGAACACCGGGGAGCTGTTTTTT.

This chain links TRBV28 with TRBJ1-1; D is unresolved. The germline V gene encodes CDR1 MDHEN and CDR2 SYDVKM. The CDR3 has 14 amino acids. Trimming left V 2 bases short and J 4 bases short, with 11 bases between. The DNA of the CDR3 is TGTGCCAGCAGTTTAATTCCCCCAGGCACTGAAGCTTTCTTT. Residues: CASSLIPPGTEAFF. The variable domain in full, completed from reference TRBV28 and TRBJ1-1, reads DVKVTQSSRYLVKRTGEKVFLECVQDMDHENMFWYRQDPGLGLRLIYFSYDVKMKEKGDIPEGYSVSREKKERFSLILESASTNQTSMYLCASSLIPPGTEAFFGQGTRLTVV.

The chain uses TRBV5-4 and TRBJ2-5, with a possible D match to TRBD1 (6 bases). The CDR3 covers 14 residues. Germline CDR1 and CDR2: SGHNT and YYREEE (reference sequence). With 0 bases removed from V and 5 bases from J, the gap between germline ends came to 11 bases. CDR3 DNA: TGTGCCAGCAGCTTGGCAGGGGTGTTGGAGACCCAGTACTTC. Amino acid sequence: CASSLAGVLETQYF.

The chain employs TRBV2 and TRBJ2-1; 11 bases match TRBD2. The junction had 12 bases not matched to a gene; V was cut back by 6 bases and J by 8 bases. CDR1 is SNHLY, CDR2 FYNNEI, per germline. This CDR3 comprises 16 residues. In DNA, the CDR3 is TGTGCCAGCAGCGGGGAACCGGGACTAGCGGTCGATGAGCAGTTCTTC. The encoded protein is CASSGEPGLAVDEQFF.

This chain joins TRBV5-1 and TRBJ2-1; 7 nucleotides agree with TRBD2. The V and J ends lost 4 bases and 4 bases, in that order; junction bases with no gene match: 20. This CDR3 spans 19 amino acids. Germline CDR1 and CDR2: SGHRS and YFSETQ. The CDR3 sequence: CASSHYPSSGTLEYNEQFF. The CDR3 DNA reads TGCGCCAGCAGCCACTACCCTTCGAGCGGGACCCTCGAGTACAATGAGCAGTTCTTC.

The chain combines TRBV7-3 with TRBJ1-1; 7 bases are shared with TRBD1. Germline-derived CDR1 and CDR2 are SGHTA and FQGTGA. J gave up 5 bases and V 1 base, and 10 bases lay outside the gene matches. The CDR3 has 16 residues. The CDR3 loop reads CASSLNGGTALTEAFF. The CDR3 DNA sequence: TGTGCCAGCAGCTTAAACGGCGGGACAGCATTGACTGAAGCTTTCTTT.

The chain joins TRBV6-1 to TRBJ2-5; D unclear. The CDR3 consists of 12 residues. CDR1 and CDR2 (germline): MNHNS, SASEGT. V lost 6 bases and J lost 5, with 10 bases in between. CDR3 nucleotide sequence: TGTGCCAGCAGCCCCTCAGACGAGACCCAGTACTTC. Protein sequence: CASSPSDETQYF.

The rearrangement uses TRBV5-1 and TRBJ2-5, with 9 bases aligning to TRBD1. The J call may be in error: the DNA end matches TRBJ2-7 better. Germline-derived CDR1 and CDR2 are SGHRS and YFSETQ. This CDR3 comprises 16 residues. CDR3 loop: CASSPRPGTGWYEQYF. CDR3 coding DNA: TGCGCCAGCAGCCCCAGGCCGGGGACAGGGTGGTACGAGCAGTACTTC.

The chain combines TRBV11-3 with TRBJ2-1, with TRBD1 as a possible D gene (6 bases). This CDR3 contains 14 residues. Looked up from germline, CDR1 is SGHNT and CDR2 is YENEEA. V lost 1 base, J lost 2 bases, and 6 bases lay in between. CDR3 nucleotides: TGTGCCAGCAGCTTAGGACAGGCCTACAATGAGCAGTTCTTC. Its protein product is CASSLGQAYNEQFF.

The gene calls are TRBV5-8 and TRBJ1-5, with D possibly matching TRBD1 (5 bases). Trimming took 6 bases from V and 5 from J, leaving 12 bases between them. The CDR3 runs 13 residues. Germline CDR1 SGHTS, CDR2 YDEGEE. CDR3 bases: TGTGCCAGCACCATTATGACAGATCAGCCCCAGCATTTT. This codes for CASTIMTDQPQHF.

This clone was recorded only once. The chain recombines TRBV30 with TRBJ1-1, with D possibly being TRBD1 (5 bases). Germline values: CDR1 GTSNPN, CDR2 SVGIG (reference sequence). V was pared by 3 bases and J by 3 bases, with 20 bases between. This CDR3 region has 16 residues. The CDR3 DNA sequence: TGTGCCTGGAGAAGGGGAGTTCTGCTTCTCGACACTGAAGCTTTCTTT. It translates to CAWRRGVLLLDTEAFF.

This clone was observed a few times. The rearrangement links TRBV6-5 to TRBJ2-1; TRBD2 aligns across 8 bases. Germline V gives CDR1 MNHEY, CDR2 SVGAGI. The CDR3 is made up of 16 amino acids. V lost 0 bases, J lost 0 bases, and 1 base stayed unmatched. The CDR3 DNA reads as TGTGCCAGCAGTTACTCGAGCGGGAGCTCCTACAATGAGCAGTTCTTC. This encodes CASSYSSGSSYNEQFF.

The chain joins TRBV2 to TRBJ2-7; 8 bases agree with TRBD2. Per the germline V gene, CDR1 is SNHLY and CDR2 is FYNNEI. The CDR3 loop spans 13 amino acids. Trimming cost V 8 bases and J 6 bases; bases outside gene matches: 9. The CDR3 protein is CASVRAGESEQYF. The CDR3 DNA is TGTGCCAGCGTTCGAGCGGGAGAAAGCGAGCAGTACTTC.

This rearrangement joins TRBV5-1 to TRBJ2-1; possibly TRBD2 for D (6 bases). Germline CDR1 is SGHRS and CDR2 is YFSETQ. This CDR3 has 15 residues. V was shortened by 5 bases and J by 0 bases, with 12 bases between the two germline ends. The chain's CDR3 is CASSFSGGSYNEQFF. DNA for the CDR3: TGCGCCAGCAGTTTTAGCGGAGGCTCCTACAATGAGCAGTTCTTC.

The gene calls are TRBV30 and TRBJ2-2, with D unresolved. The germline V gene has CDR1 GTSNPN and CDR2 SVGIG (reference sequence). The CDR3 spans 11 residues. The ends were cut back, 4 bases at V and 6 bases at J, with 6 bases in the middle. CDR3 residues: CAWKLAGELFF. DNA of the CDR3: TGTGCCTGGAAATTGGCCGGGGAGCTGTTTTTT. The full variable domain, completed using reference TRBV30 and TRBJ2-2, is SQTIHQWPATLVQPVGSPLSLECTVEGTSNPNLYWYRQAAGRGLQLLFYSVGIGQISSEVPQNLSASRPQDRQFILSSKKLLLSDSGFYLCAWKLAGELFFGEGSRLTVL.

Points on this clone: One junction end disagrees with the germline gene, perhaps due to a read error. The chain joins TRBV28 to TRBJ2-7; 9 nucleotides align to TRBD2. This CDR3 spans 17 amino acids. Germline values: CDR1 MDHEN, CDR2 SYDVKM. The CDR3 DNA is TGTGCCAGCAGTTTAGGACCCCCTTCCGTAGGGCGGGGGGGGGTAGACTTC. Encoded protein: CASSLGPPSVGRGGVDF.

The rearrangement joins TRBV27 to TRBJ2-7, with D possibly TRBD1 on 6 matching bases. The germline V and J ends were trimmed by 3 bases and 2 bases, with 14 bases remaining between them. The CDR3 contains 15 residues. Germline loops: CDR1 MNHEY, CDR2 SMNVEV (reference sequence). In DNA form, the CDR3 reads TGTGCCAGCAGTTTCCAGGGGCCTACCCCCTACGAGCAGTACTTC. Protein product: CASSFQGPTPYEQYF.

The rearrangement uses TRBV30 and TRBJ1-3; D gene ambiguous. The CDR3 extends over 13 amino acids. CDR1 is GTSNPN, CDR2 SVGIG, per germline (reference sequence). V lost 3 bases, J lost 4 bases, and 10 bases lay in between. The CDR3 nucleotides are TGTGCCTGGAGAGGTGCTGGAGGAAACACCATATATTTT. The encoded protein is CAWRGAGGNTIYF.

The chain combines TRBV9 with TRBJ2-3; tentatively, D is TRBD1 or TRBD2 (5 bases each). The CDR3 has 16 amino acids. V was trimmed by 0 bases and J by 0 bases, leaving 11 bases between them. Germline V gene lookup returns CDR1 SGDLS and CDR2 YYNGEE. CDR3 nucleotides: TGTGCCAGCAGCGTAGCGGGGCAGACTAGCACAGATACGCAGTATTTT. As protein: CASSVAGQTSTDTQYF. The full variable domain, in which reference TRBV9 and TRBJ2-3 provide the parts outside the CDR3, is DSGVTQTPKHLITATGQRVTLRCSPRSGDLSVYWYQQSLDQGLQFLIQYYNGEERAKGNILERFSAQQFPDLHSELNLSSLELGDSALYFCASSVAGQTSTDTQYFGPGTRLTVL.